Below are 15 T cell receptor beta chains sequenced from a single sample in a study of shared clonotypes between healthy human individuals. Naive CD8 cells lacked CD45RO, underwent positive selection for CCR7 and left out terminally differentiated effector memory CD45RA+ cells. This table comes from immunoSEQ multiplex PCR, and its TCRdb copy is limited to in-frame clones, with some not included. The table has roughly 2,000,000 clones, around 95% seen once. The sequenced sample was naive CD8+ T cells from PBMCs. The receptors stem from a man aged 18 to 30 in good health. Some clones in this sample may be carry-over from other donors' samples.

The chain has TRBV4-3 and TRBJ1-1, with D possibly being TRBD1 (5 bases). V gave up 1 base and J gave up 0 bases, with 12 bases separating them. This CDR3 spans 16 amino acids. The V gene's germline CDR1 is LGHNA and CDR2 YSLEER. Here the CDR3 reads CASSQVWQGLNTEAFF. The CDR3, as DNA: TGCGCCAGCAGCCAAGTCTGGCAGGGCCTGAACACTGAAGCTTTCTTT.

This sequence joins TRBV9 and TRBJ2-5; no firm D call. V lost 3 bases, J lost 2 bases, and 11 bases lay in between. The germline CDR1 and CDR2 sequences are SGDLS and YYNGEE. This CDR3 is 14 amino acids long. The CDR3 DNA is TGTGCCAGCAGCGAAGTAGGGCTACAAGAGACCCAGTACTTC. It translates to CASSEVGLQETQYF.

The V gene is TRBV27, the J gene TRBJ2-2; 11 positions match TRBD2. V was clipped by 4 bases and J by 6 bases; unmatched bases: 7. CDR3 length equals 16 residues. Germline V gene sequence: CDR1 MNHEY, CDR2 SMNVEV (reference sequence). This CDR3 is CASSSYGLAGAGELFF. DNA for the CDR3: TGTGCCAGCAGTTCCTACGGACTAGCGGGTGCCGGGGAGCTGTTTTTT.

This chain links TRBV29-1 with TRBJ2-1; weak D call: TRBD1 (5 bases). The CDR3 runs 11 residues. With 8 bases removed from V and 5 bases from J, the gap between germline ends came to 10 bases. Germline V gene lookup returns CDR1 SQVTM and CDR2 ANQGSEA. The CDR3 nucleotides read TGCAGCCTACAGGAGAACAATGAGCAGTTCTTC. Translation gives CSLQENNEQFF.

This chain joins TRBV5-1 and TRBJ2-3; 7 nucleotides agree with TRBD1. The CDR3 is 16 residues long. In germline, CDR1 is SGHRS, CDR2 YFSETQ. Unmatched junction bases numbered 11, after V lost 4 bases and J lost 3 bases. The CDR3 bases are TGCGCCAGCAGCCCGAAGGGACAGCCAGTTACAGATACGCAGTATTTT. Translation gives CASSPKGQPVTDTQYF.

The chain has TRBV7-9 and TRBJ2-1, with a weak D call TRBD1 (5 bases). V lost 6 bases and J lost 4, with 13 bases in between. The CDR3 runs to 14 residues. Looked up from germline, CDR1 is SEHNR and CDR2 is FQNEAQ (reference sequence). The CDR3 nucleotides are TGTGCCAGCAGGCAAACAGGCGATTACAATGAGCAGTTCTTC. Its translation is CASRQTGDYNEQFF.

This chain connects TRBV6-6 to TRBJ2-7, with a tentative D call TRBD1 (5 bases). V was shortened by 0 bases and J by 3 bases, with 12 bases between the two germline ends. CDR1 is MNHNY and CDR2 is SVGAGI in the germline V gene (reference sequence). The CDR3 spans 15 residues. CDR3 in amino acids: CASSYSRGADYEQYF. The CDR3 nucleotides read TGTGCCAGCAGTTACTCTAGGGGCGCGGACTACGAGCAGTACTTC.

V usage is TRBV6-1 and J usage is TRBJ1-3, with D unresolved. Trimming took off 1 base at V and 6 bases at J, with 10 bases between the two ends. Germline CDR1 and CDR2: MNHNS and SASEGT. This CDR3 region has 14 residues. The CDR3 DNA reads TGTGCCAGCAGTGAAGTAGGGTCCGAAAACACCATATATTTT. Translation gives CASSEVGSENTIYF.

J is TRBJ2-1 and V is TRBV29-1, with TRBD2 matching over 8 bases. The CDR3 has 14 amino acids. Germline V lookup: CDR1 SQVTM, CDR2 ANQGSEA. With V trimmed by 8 bases and J by 6 bases, 12 bases remained unmatched. The CDR3 DNA reads TGCAGCCTCGGGGGGGCTAGCAGGGTCAATGAGCAGTTCTTC. Translated: CSLGGASRVNEQFF.

This chain connects TRBV11-2 to TRBJ2-4; D is ambiguous. Germline CDR1 SGHAT, CDR2 FQNNGV. Trimming pared 5 bases from V and 0 bases from J, leaving 11 bases between. This CDR3 spans 15 amino acids. CDR3 loop: CASSRNRLAKNIQYF. CDR3 sequence (DNA): TGTGCCAGCAGCCGGAACCGTCTAGCCAAAAACATTCAGTACTTC.

The V gene is TRBV18, the J gene TRBJ2-7; D is perhaps TRBD2 (6 bases). Germline values: CDR1 KGHSH, CDR2 LQKENI. Trimming took off 1 base at V and 7 bases at J, with 17 bases between the two ends. The CDR3 is 15 amino acids. The CDR3 protein is CASSPRGLTQWEQYF. In DNA form, the CDR3 reads TGTGCCAGCTCACCACGGGGACTTACCCAGTGGGAGCAGTACTTC.

The CDR3 DNA reads as TGTGCCAGCAGCCCCTGGGTTGGGGCCATGGGGATAAACACTGAAGCTTTCTTT. Translating it yields CASSPWVGAMGINTEAFF. The chain uses TRBV11-2 and TRBJ1-1; tentatively, D is TRBD1 (5 bases). The length of the CDR3 is 18 residues. Trimming removed 5 bases at V and 2 bases at J, with 24 bases between. Germline assignment: CDR1 SGHAT and CDR2 FQNNGV.

The V gene is TRBV5-1, the J gene TRBJ2-2; 10 positions agree with TRBD2. This CDR3 has 15 residues. Trimming took 4 bases from V and 1 from J; bases not matched to a gene: 1. Germline CDR1 is SGHRS and CDR2 is YFSETQ. CDR3 sequence reads: CASSPSGRNTGELFF. The CDR3 DNA reads as TGCGCCAGCAGCCCTAGCGGGAGGAACACCGGGGAGCTGTTTTTT. Complete variable domain (other parts from reference TRBV5-1 and TRBJ2-2): KAGVTQTPRYLIKTRGQQVTLSCSPISGHRSVSWYQQTPGQGLQFLFEYFSETQRNKGNFPGRFSGRQFSNSRSEMNVSTLELGDSALYLCASSPSGRNTGELFFGEGSRLTVL.

The rearrangement joins TRBV7-9 to TRBJ2-5; D possibly corresponds to TRBD1 (6 bases). CDR3 size: 14 residues. The germline V and J ends were trimmed by 6 bases and 5 bases, with 16 bases remaining between them. Germline V gene data show CDR1 as SEHNR and CDR2 as FQNEAQ (reference sequence). The CDR3 loop is CASSENRVGETQYF. The CDR3 bases are TGTGCCAGCAGTGAGAACAGGGTGGGGGAGACCCAGTACTTC.

The chain carries TRBV9 and TRBJ2-7; D is ambiguous. V was cut by 4 bases and J by 6 bases, with 8 bases left in between. The CDR3 consists of 11 residues. Germline V gene data show CDR1 as SGDLS and CDR2 as YYNGEE. The CDR3 reads CASSSNSEQYF. The CDR3 nucleotides read TGTGCCAGCAGCTCAAACTCCGAGCAGTACTTC. The variable domain in full, with the rest retrieved from reference TRBV9 and TRBJ2-7, is DSGVTQTPKHLITATGQRVTLRCSPRSGDLSVYWYQQSLDQGLQFLIQYYNGEERAKGNILERFSAQQFPDLHSELNLSSLELGDSALYFCASSSNSEQYFGPGTRLTVT.